The source of this TCR beta chain is a study of T cell changes during pregnancy in multiple sclerosis. Assay: immunoSEQ multiplex PCR; the TCRdb copy retains only in-frame clones and omits some. The repertoire includes tens of thousands of clones, roughly 93% of them detected once, and approximately 2.5% sits in the top ten. V lost 6 bases, J lost 3 bases, and 20 bases lay in between. CDR1 is SQVTM and CDR2 is ANQGSEA in the germline V gene. CDR3 length: 15 residues. The sample was peripheral blood, taken in the second trimester of pregnancy. The chain is built from TRBV29-1 and TRBJ1-1; unclear D gene. This clonotype originated in a female donor with multiple sclerosis, enrolled in a pregnancy study. CDR3 coding DNA: TGCAGCGTACCTCGGGCGACTGGGAGGGACACTGAAGCTTTCTTT. This gives the protein CSVPRATGRDTEAFF.